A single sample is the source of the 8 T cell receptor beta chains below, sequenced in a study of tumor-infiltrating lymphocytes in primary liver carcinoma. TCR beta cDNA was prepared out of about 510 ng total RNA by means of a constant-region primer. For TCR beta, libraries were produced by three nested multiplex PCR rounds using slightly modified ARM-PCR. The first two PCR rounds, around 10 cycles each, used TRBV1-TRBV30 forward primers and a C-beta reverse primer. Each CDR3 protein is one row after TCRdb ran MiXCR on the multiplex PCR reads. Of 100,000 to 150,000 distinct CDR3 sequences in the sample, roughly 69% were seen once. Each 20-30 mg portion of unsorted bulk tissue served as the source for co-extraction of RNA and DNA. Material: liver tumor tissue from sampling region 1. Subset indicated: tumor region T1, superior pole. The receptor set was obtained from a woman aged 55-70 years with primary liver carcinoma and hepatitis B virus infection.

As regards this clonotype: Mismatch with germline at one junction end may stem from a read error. This CDR3 reads CASSPWARGVTEAFF. The DNA of the CDR3 is TGTGCTAGCAGTCCCTGGGCAAGGGGTGTCACTGAAGCTTTCTTT. The rearrangement uses TRBV5-8 and TRBJ1-1; D may be TRBD1 (5 bases). CDR1 SGHTS and CDR2 YDEGEE come from the germline V gene. The CDR3 contains 15 residues.

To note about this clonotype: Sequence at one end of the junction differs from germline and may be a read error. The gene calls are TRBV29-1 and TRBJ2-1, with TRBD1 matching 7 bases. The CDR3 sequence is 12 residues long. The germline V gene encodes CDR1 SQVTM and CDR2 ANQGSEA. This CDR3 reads CSVLTGYNEQVF. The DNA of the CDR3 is TGCAGCGTATTGACAGGGTACAATGAGCAGGTCTTC.

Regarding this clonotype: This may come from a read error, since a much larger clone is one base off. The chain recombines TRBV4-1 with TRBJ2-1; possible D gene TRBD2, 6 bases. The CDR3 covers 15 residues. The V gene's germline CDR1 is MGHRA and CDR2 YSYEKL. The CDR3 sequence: CASCFEGGASYELFF. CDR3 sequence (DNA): TGCGCCAGCTGTTTCGAGGGAGGCGCCAGCTATGAGCTGTTCTTC.

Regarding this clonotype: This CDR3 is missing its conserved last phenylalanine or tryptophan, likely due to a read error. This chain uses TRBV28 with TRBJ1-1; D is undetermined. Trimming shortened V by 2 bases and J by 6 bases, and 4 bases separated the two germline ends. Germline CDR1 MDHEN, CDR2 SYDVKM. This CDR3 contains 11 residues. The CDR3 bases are TGTGCCAGCAGTTTAAGCGCTGAAGCTTTCATC. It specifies CASSLSAEAFI.

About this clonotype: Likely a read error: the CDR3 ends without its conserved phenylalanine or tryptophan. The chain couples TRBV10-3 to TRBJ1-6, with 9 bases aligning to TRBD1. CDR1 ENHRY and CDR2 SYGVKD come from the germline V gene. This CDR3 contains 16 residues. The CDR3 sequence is CAISETGGAGNSPLHL. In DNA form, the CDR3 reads TGTGCAATCAGCGAGACAGGGGGTGCAGGTAATTCACCCCTCCACCTT.

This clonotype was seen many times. The CDR3 spells CASSYSQGAYEQYF. In DNA form, the CDR3 reads TGTGCCAGCAGTTACAGCCAGGGGGCCTACGAGCAGTACTTC. The V gene is TRBV6-5, the J gene TRBJ2-7, with TRBD1 matching 7 bases. This CDR3 is 14 amino acids long. Trimming took 2 bases from V and 2 from J; bases not matched to a gene: 3. The germline V gene has CDR1 MNHEY and CDR2 SVGAGI.

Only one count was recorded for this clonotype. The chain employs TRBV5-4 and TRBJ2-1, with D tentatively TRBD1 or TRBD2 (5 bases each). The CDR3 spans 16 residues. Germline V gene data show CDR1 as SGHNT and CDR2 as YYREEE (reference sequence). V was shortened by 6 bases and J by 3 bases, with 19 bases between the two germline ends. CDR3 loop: CASNLRIGTSYNEQFF. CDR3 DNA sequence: TGTGCCAGCAACCTGAGGATTGGGACGAGCTACAATGAGCAGTTCTTC.

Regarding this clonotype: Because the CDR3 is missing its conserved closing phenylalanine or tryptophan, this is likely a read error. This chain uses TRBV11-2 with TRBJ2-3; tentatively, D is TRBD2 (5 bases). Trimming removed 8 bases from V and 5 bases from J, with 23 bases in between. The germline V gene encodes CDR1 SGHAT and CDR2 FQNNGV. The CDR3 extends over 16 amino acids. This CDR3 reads CASGSLPSYSKDTQYS. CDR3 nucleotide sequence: TGTGCCAGCGGCTCACTCCCTAGCTACTCCAAAGATACGCAGTATTCT.